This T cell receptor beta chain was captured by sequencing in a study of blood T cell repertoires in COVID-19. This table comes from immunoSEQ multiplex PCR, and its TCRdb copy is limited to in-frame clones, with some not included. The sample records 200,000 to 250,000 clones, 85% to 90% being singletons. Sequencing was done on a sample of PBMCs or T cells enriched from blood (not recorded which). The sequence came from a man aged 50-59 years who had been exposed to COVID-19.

CDR3 protein: CASRWTGMGTEAFF. CDR3 in DNA: TGTGCCAGCAGATGGACAGGGATGGGCACTGAAGCTTTCTTT. The chain combines TRBV7-9 with TRBJ1-1; 8 positions match TRBD1. The CDR3 is made up of 14 amino acids. With V trimmed by 6 bases and J by 4 bases, 7 bases remained unmatched. Germline CDR1 SEHNR, CDR2 FQNEAQ (reference sequence).